These 23 T cell receptor beta chains were sequenced from one sample in a study of cytomegalovirus exposure and HLA in healthy donors. The PCR used 60 Vbeta and 13 Jbeta primers. Assay: immunoSEQ multiplex PCR; the TCRdb copy retains only in-frame clones and omits some. Among 85,000 to 95,000 clones listed, approximately 63% were seen once. Sample: PBMCs. The receptor source for this set is a woman younger than 45 in good health and CMV-seronegative.

The chain joins TRBV6-5 to TRBJ1-5; D is ambiguous. This CDR3 spans 16 amino acids. Germline CDR1 reads MNHEY; CDR2 reads SVGAGI. The V end was cut by 0 bases, the J end by 2 bases, with 11 bases between. The CDR3 reads CASSYSGGPGNQPQHF. CDR3 in DNA: TGTGCCAGCAGTTACTCGGGAGGGCCCGGCAATCAGCCCCAGCATTTT.

This clone has only one observation. This chain links TRBV13 with TRBJ2-5; the match to TRBD2 covers 11 bases. The assigned J gene may be wrong: the sequence end matches TRBJ2-7 better. CDR1 and CDR2 (germline): PRHDT, FYEKMQ (reference sequence). The CDR3 runs 15 residues. Here the CDR3 reads CASSYTSGSVYEQYF. The CDR3 DNA sequence: TGTGCCAGCAGCTACACTAGCGGGAGCGTCTACGAGCAGTACTTC.

The chain uses TRBV29-1 and TRBJ1-5; possible D gene TRBD1, 6 bases. The CDR3 has 13 residues. The V end was cut by 3 bases, the J end by 5 bases, with 11 bases between. Germline CDR1 is SQVTM and CDR2 is ANQGSEA. The CDR3, as DNA: TGCAGCGTTGAGGTACAGGGTGATCAGCCCCAGCATTTT. Translating it yields CSVEVQGDQPQHF.

This clone occurred a few times. This chain connects TRBV27 to TRBJ2-6, with 7 nucleotides matching TRBD1. This CDR3 has 15 amino acids. Germline V lookup: CDR1 MNHEY, CDR2 SMNVEV (reference sequence). J gave up 2 bases and V 5 bases, and 3 bases lay outside the gene matches. This chain's CDR3 is CASSPGGPGANVLTF. The CDR3 DNA follows: TGTGCCAGCAGTCCAGGGGGACCTGGGGCCAACGTCCTGACTTTC.

The rearrangement links TRBV2 to TRBJ2-1; D might be TRBD1 (5 bases). Trimming cost V 2 bases and J 14 bases, with 10 bases left between them. CDR1 and CDR2 from the germline V gene are SNHLY and FYNNEI. The CDR3 sequence is 11 residues long. The CDR3 DNA follows: TGTGCCAGCAGTGAAAGGGGAATGGAGTTCTTC. Amino acids: CASSERGMEFF.

The rearrangement links TRBV7-9 to TRBJ2-1; 8 bases fit TRBD2. With 3 bases clipped from V and 6 bases from J, the junction kept 7 bases outside the gene matches. The length of the CDR3 is 15 residues. Germline V gives CDR1 SEHNR, CDR2 FQNEAQ (reference sequence). The CDR3 nucleotides read TGTGCCAGCAGCTTCTCCGGGAGGGGCTCCAATGAGCAGTTCTTC. It yields the protein CASSFSGRGSNEQFF.

Only a few counts were recorded for this clone. The CDR3 DNA reads as TGTGCCAGCCTTACCCAGGGGTTCGGCAATCAGCCCCAGCATTTT. This translates into CASLTQGFGNQPQHF. V and J are TRBV28 and TRBJ1-5, with D perhaps matching TRBD1 (6 bases). Germline CDR1 reads MDHEN; CDR2 reads SYDVKM. The V gene lost 8 bases and the J gene lost 2 bases, with 16 bases spanning the gap. The CDR3 has 15 amino acids.

With respect to this clone: As the CDR3 is not closed by the conserved phenylalanine or tryptophan, this likely results from a read error. It is unclear where the CDR3 begins or ends on the DNA, so no DNA is shown, and the CDR3 is as TCRdb lists it. V gene TRBV6-6 combines with J gene TRBJ2-3; no DNA check was done on the table's D call, TRBD2. 11 amino acids form the CDR3, both terminal residues included. Germline V gene lookup returns CDR1 MNHNY and CDR2 SVGAGI (reference sequence). CDR3 sequence reads: CASSEGTSGRV.

This clone was recorded a few times. Other DNA sequences within the sample encode an identical CDR3. The V and J genes are TRBV5-1 and TRBJ2-3; 8 bases match TRBD2. CDR3 length: 15 residues. The V and J ends lost 2 bases and 0 bases, in that order; junction bases with no gene match: 2. CDR1 SGHRS and CDR2 YFSETQ come from the germline V gene. CDR3 DNA sequence: TGCGCCAGCAGCTTTCGGGGGGGAAGCACAGATACGCAGTATTTT. It is translated as CASSFRGGSTDTQYF.

V is TRBV25-1 and J is TRBJ1-4, with D uncertain. There are 11 residues in the CDR3. With 6 bases removed from V and 11 bases from J, the gap between germline ends came to 10 bases. CDR1 and CDR2 (germline): MGHDK, SYGVNS. In DNA, the CDR3 is TGTGCCAGCAGCGGGGAGAGGAAACTGTTTTTT. Protein product: CASSGERKLFF.

This clone has just a few counts. This chain joins TRBV2 and TRBJ2-1; D gene uncertain. The V end was cut by 5 bases, the J end by 15 bases, with 17 bases between. There are 12 residues in the CDR3. Germline V lookup: CDR1 SNHLY, CDR2 FYNNEI. As DNA, the CDR3 is TGTGCCAGCAGTTGGCCCGATATTCGTTGGTTCTTC. Protein sequence: CASSWPDIRWFF.

This rearrangement joins TRBV6-1 to TRBJ1-3, with D hard to call. The CDR3 covers 15 residues. Germline V lookup: CDR1 MNHNS, CDR2 SASEGT. Trimming took off 5 bases at V and 1 base at J, with 12 bases between the two ends. CDR3 nucleotides: TGTGCCAGCAGTCCTCTCACGGTATCTGGAAACACCATATATTTT. Encoded protein: CASSPLTVSGNTIYF.

The gene calls are TRBV5-1 and TRBJ1-3, with 9 bases that match TRBD1. Trimming took 3 bases from V and 0 from J; bases not matched to a gene: 10. The CDR3 totals 18 residues. In germline, CDR1 is SGHRS, CDR2 YFSETQ. DNA of the CDR3: TGCGCCAGCAGCTCCCGTCCGGGACAGGGTCGCTCTGGAAACACCATATATTTT. Amino acids: CASSSRPGQGRSGNTIYF.

Remarks on this clone: The junction differs from germline at one of its ends, possibly a read error. The chain links TRBV27 to TRBJ2-1; D possibly corresponds to TRBD2 (6 bases). The CDR3 is 14 residues long. Per germline, CDR1 MNHEY and CDR2 SMNVEV (reference sequence). The DNA of the CDR3 is TGTGCTAGCAGTTCGGCGGGATTATACAATGAGCAGTTCTTC. This encodes CASSSAGLYNEQFF.

V gene TRBV28 combines with J gene TRBJ1-5, with 7 bases lining up with TRBD1. With V trimmed by 6 bases and J by 5 bases, 13 bases remained unmatched. Germline-derived CDR1 and CDR2 are MDHEN and SYDVKM. CDR3 length: 16 amino acids. The CDR3 DNA sequence: TGTGCCAGCAGGCAAACCGGGACAGCTGGTGATCAGCCCCAGCATTTT. This translates into CASRQTGTAGDQPQHF.

V and J are TRBV11-3 and TRBJ1-1, with D uncertain. The CDR3 contains 13 residues. Trimming cost V 5 bases and J 11 bases, with 18 bases left between them. Germline V gives CDR1 SGHNT, CDR2 YENEEA. The CDR3 loop reads CASSQKAETVAFF. The CDR3 region has the DNA TGTGCCAGCAGCCAAAAAGCGGAAACGGTGGCTTTCTTT.

The CDR3 nucleotides are TGTGCCAGCAGCCCTTCCGTACGGAATTCACCCCTCCACTTT. Translated: CASSPSVRNSPLHF. The V call is TRBV6-4, the J call TRBJ1-6; D is unclear. CDR3 size: 14 residues. Looked up from germline, CDR1 is MRHNA and CDR2 is SNTAGT. Trimming pared 6 bases from V and 7 bases from J, leaving 13 bases between.

This chain links TRBV5-1 with TRBJ2-1; 11 nucleotides agree with TRBD2. Germline CDR1 SGHRS, CDR2 YFSETQ. The CDR3 sequence is 15 residues long. The V gene end was trimmed by 7 bases and the J gene end by 10 bases; junction bases not matched to a gene: 13. CDR3 bases: TGCGCCAGCGGCTACCTAGCGGGAGGTGGGGAGGAGCAGTTCTTC. It encodes CASGYLAGGGEEQFF.

The J gene is TRBJ2-7, the V gene TRBV29-1; TRBD1 aligns across 7 bases. Germline CDR1 reads SQVTM; CDR2 reads ANQGSEA. The CDR3 is 12 amino acids. V shed 4 bases and J 2 bases; nucleotides not matched to a gene: 2. The CDR3 coding sequence is TGCAGCGTTGGGGACAGCCCCTACGAGCAGTACTTC. Translation gives CSVGDSPYEQYF.

V is TRBV11-2 and J is TRBJ2-3; 8 nucleotides match TRBD2. Per germline, CDR1 SGHAT and CDR2 FQNNGV. Germline trimming cut 3 bases from V and 1 base from J; bases unmatched to any gene: 12. This CDR3 has 18 amino acids. The CDR3 DNA follows: TGTGCCAGCAGCTTGTACGGGGGGGCGAGGCGGGGCACAGATACGCAGTATTTT. This encodes CASSLYGGARRGTDTQYF.

The rearrangement joins TRBV5-4 to TRBJ1-1; TRBD1 aligns across 9 bases. CDR1 and CDR2 from the germline V gene are SGHNT and YYREEE (reference sequence). There are 14 residues in the CDR3. J lost 3 bases, V lost 5 bases, and 5 bases had no gene match. The CDR3 loop reads CASRIQGADTEAFF. The CDR3 region has the DNA TGTGCCAGCAGAATACAGGGGGCGGACACTGAAGCTTTCTTT.

The gene calls are TRBV4-1 and TRBJ2-7, with a tentative D call TRBD1 (7 bases). The CDR3 length is 16 residues. V gave up 4 bases and J gave up 6 bases, with 22 bases separating them. The germline V gene has CDR1 MGHRA and CDR2 YSYEKL. CDR3 nucleotide sequence: TGCGCCAGCAGCCTTACCTGGGCAGGGGGACTTGGCGAGCAGTACTTC. Translating gives CASSLTWAGGLGEQYF.

This clone showed up just once. The rearrangement joins TRBV9 to TRBJ2-3; D call uncertain. From germline, CDR1 is SGDLS and CDR2 YYNGEE. Trimming took 2 bases from V and 2 from J, leaving 9 bases between them. The CDR3 is made up of 14 amino acids. The CDR3 sequence: CASSVRQFTDTQYF. The CDR3 bases are TGTGCCAGCAGCGTGAGGCAGTTCACAGATACGCAGTATTTT.